The clone carrying this T cell receptor beta chain occurred a few times. This record comes from a study of blood T cells in healthy people across ages. The V end was cut by 0 bases, the J end by 1 base, with 9 bases between. CDR1 is SGDLS, CDR2 YYNGEE, per germline. CDR3 size: 15 residues. A sample-barcoded 5' primer and a J-beta primer mix were used in a second PCR of roughly 7 to 12 cycles. TCRdb re-called the 5' RACE reads with MiXCR, one entry per CDR3 protein. The repertoire holds 1.5 million to 2 million distinct CDR3 sequences, with around half as singletons. The chain carries TRBV9 and TRBJ2-3, with D maybe TRBD1 (5 bases). The sequence was obtained from a woman in her thirties or forties in good health. The specimen sequenced was blood. The CDR3 loop is CASSVVVGGTDTQYF. The DNA of the CDR3 is TGTGCCAGCAGCGTAGTAGTAGGGGGCACAGATACGCAGTATTTT.